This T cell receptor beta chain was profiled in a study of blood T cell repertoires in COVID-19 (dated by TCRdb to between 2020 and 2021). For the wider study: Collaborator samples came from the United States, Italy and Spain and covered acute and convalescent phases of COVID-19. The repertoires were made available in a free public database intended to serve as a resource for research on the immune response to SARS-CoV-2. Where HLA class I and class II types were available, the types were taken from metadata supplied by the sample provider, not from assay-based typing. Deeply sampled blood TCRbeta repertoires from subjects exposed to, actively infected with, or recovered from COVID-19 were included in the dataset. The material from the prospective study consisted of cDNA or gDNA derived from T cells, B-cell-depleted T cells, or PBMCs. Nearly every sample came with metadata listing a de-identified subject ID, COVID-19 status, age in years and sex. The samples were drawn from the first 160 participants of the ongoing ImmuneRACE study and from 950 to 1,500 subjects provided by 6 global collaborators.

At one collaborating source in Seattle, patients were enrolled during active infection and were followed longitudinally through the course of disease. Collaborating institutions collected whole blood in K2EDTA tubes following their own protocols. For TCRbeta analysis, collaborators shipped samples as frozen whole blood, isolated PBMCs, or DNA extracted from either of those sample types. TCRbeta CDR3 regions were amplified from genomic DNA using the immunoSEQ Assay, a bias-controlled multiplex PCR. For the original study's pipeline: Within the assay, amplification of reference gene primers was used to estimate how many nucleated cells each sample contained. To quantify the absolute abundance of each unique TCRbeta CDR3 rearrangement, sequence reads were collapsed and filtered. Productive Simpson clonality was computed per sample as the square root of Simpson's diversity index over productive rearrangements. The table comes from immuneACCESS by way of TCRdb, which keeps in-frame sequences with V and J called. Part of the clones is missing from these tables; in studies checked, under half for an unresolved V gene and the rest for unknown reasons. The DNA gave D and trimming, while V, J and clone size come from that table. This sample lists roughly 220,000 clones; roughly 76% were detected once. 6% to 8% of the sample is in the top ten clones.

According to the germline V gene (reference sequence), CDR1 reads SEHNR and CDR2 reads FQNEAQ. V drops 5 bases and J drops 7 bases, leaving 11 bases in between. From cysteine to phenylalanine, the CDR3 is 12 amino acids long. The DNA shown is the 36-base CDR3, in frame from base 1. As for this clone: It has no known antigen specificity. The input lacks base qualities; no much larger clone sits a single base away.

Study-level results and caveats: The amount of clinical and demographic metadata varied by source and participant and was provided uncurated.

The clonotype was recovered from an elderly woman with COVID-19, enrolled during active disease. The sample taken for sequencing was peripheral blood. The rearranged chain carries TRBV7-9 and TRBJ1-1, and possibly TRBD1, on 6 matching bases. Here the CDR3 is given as CASSPSQGEAFF. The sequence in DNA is TGTGCCAGCAGCCCTTCACAGGGTGAAGCTTTCTTT.